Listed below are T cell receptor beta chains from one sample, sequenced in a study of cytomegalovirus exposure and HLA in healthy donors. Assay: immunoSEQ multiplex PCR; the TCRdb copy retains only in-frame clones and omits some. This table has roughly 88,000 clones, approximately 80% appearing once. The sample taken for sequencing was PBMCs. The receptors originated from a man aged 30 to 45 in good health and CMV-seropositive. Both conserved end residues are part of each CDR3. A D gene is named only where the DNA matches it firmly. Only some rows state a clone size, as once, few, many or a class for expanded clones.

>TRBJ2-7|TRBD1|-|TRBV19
CASSAGTGWTYEQYF
TGTGCCAGTAGCGCCGGGACAGGGTGGACCTACGAGCAGTACTTC
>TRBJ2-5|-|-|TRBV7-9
CSSSLQEEETQYF
TGTTCCAGCAGTTTACAGGAGGAAGAGACCCAGTACTTC
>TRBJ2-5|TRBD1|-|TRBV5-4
CASSPDHRGMGETQYF
TGTGCCAGCAGCCCGGACCACAGGGGTATGGGCGAGACCCAGTACTTC
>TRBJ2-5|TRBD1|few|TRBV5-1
CASSPGTAQETQYF
TGCGCCAGCAGCCCCGGGACAGCTCAAGAGACCCAGTACTTC
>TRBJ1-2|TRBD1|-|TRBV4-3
CASSQGTALAWGYTF
TGCGCCAGCAGCCAGGGGACAGCCCTAGCCTGGGGCTACACCTTC
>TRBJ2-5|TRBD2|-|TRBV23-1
CASSQWGSGGGKETQYF
TGCGCCAGCAGTCAATGGGGTAGCGGGGGGGGAAAAGAGACCCAGTACTTC
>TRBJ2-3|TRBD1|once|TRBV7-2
CASSSTGIRDTQYF
TGTGCCAGCAGCTCGACAGGGATTAGGGATACGCAGTATTTT
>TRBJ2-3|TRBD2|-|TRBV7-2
CASSRGGLAGDTQYF
TGTGCCAGCAGCAGAGGGGGGCTAGCGGGAGATACGCAGTATTTT
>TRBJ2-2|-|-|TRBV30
CAWSVGLHTGELFF
TGTGCCTGGAGTGTTGGACTTCACACCGGGGAGCTGTTTTTT
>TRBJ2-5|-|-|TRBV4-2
CASSQDEGEQETQYF
TGTGCCAGCAGCCAAGATGAGGGTGAACAAGAGACCCAGTACTTC
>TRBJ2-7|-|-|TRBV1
CTSSPMNHPPGQYF
TGCACCAGCAGCCCGATGAACCATCCCCCCGGGCAGTACTTC
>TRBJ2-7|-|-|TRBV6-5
CASSYSWAEAYEQYF
TGTGCCAGCAGTTACTCATGGGCGGAGGCCTACGAGCAGTACTTC
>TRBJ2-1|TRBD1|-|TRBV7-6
CASTFGGQGLGNEQFF
TGTGCCAGCACCTTTGGGGGACAGGGGTTGGGAAATGAGCAGTTCTTC
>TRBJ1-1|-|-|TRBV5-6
CASTWVRGREAFF
TGTGCCAGCACCTGGGTCAGGGGACGAGAAGCTTTCTTT
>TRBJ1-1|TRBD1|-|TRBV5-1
CASSLGGWMNTEAFF
TGCGCCAGCAGCTTAGGGGGCTGGATGAACACTGAAGCTTTCTTT
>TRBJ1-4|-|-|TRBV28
CASRTIPGVEKLFF
TGTGCCAGCAGAACGATCCCGGGAGTCGAAAAACTGTTTTTT
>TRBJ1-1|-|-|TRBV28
CASSEWQGRGTEAFF
TGTGCCAGCAGCGAATGGCAGGGCAGGGGCACTGAAGCTTTCTTT
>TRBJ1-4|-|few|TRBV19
CASSIERQPNEKLFF
TGTGCCAGTAGTATAGAAAGACAGCCTAATGAAAAACTGTTTTTT
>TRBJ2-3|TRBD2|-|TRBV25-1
CASSEEVAGVTDTQYF
TGTGCCAGCAGTGAAGAGGTGGCGGGAGTCACAGATACGCAGTATTTT
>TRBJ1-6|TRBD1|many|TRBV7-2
CASSTRQGRGSPLHF
TGTGCCAGCAGCACCCGACAGGGGAGAGGATCACCCCTCCACTTT
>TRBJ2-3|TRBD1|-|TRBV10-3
CAISLPGQGTDTQYF
TGTGCCATCAGTTTACCGGGACAGGGCACAGATACGCAGTATTTT
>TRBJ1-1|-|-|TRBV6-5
CVVKQEPNTEAFF
TGTGTGGTGAAACAGGAGCCGAACACTGAAGCTTTCTTT
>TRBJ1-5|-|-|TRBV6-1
CASTLILGSNQPQHF
TGTGCCAGCACCCTTATACTGGGCAGCAATCAGCCCCAGCATTTT
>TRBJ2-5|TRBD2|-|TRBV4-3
CASSQELLAGAQETQYF
TGCGCCAGCAGCCAAGAACTCCTAGCGGGAGCTCAAGAGACCCAGTACTTC
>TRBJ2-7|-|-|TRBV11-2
CASSQGGTEYEQYF
TGTGCCAGTTCCCAGGGCGGGACGGAATACGAGCAGTACTTC
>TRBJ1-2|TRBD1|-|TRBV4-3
CATTDRTLDGYTF
TGCGCCACTACGGACAGGACCTTAGATGGCTACACCTTC
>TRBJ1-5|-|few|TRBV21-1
CASSRQGNQPQHF
TGTGCCAGCAGCAGACAGGGCAATCAGCCCCAGCATTTT
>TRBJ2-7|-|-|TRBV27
CASSFEGAEYEQYF
TGTGCCAGCAGTTTCGAGGGAGCCGAGTACGAGCAGTACTTC
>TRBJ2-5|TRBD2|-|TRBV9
CASSVGRGGEETQYF
TGTGCCAGCAGCGTGGGGCGGGGGGGAGAGGAGACCCAGTACTTC
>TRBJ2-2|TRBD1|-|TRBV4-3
CASSRDRGLTGELFF
TGCGCCAGCAGCCGGGACAGGGGGTTGACCGGGGAGCTGTTTTTT
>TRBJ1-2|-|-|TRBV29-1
CSVEEGQISYGYTF
TGCAGCGTTGAAGAGGGCCAGATCAGCTATGGCTACACCTTC
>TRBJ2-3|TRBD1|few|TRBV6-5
CASTGTGSDTQYF
TGTGCCAGCACCGGGACAGGTTCAGATACGCAGTATTTT
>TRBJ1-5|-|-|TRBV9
CASSLSGVSNQPQHF
TGTGCCAGCAGCCTTTCGGGTGTTAGCAATCAGCCCCAGCATTTT
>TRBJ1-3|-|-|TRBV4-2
CASSQDRDPSGGNAIYF
TGTGCCAGCAGCCAAGATCGCGACCCCTCGGGGGGAAACGCCATATATTTT
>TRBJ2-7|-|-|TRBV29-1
CSVEGLSSGYEQYF
TGCAGCGTTGAAGGGCTCTCGTCGGGCTACGAGCAGTACTTC
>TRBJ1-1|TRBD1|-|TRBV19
CASSDRVLDTEAFF
TGTGCCAGTAGTGACAGGGTTTTGGACACTGAAGCTTTCTTT
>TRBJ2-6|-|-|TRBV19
CASWGVGANVLTF
TGTGCCAGCTGGGGGGTGGGGGCCAACGTCCTGACTTTC
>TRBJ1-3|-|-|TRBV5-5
CASSLVVDTFSGNTIYF
TGTGCCAGCAGCTTGGTGGTGGACACCTTCTCTGGAAACACCATATATTTT
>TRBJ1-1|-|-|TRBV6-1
CASSEYYLTGRPEAFF
TGTGCCAGCAGTGAATATTATCTTACGGGGAGACCTGAAGCTTTCTTT
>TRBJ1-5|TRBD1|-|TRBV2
CASTRDRDQPQHF
TGTGCCAGTACCCGGGACAGAGATCAGCCCCAGCATTTT
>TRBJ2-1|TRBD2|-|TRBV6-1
CASSGPPSGGARIYEQFF
TGTGCCAGCAGTGGACCGCCTAGCGGGGGGGCCCGTATTTATGAGCAGTTCTTC
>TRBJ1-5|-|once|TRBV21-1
CASSKGKPQGDGHQPQHF
TGTGCCAGCAGCAAAGGGAAACCACAGGGGGATGGTCATCAGCCCCAGCATTTT
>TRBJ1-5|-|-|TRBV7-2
CASSHDSGPNQPQHF
TGTGCCAGCAGCCATGACAGTGGACCCAATCAGCCCCAGCATTTT
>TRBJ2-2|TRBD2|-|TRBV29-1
CSVDLAGDRELFF
TGCAGCGTTGATCTAGCGGGGGACCGGGAGCTGTTTTTT